This T cell receptor beta chain was captured by sequencing in a study of T cell changes during pregnancy in multiple sclerosis. The CDR3 is 16 residues long. CDR1 is MDHEN and CDR2 is SYDVKM in the germline V gene. V shed 6 bases, J shed 6 bases, and the junction held 16 bases outside the gene matches. Method: immunoSEQ multiplex PCR; TCRdb's copy keeps in-frame clones and lacks some. The table shows 80,000 to 100,000 clones, with 80% to 95% occurring only once. The sample was peripheral blood, taken in the first trimester of pregnancy. The chain has TRBV28 and TRBJ1-2; 7 nucleotides agree with TRBD1. This clonotype was sampled from a female donor with multiple sclerosis, enrolled in a pregnancy study. The CDR3 region is CASSPRRAGGADGYTF. The DNA of the CDR3 is TGTGCCAGCAGCCCTCGCAGGGCAGGGGGAGCGGATGGCTACACCTTC.